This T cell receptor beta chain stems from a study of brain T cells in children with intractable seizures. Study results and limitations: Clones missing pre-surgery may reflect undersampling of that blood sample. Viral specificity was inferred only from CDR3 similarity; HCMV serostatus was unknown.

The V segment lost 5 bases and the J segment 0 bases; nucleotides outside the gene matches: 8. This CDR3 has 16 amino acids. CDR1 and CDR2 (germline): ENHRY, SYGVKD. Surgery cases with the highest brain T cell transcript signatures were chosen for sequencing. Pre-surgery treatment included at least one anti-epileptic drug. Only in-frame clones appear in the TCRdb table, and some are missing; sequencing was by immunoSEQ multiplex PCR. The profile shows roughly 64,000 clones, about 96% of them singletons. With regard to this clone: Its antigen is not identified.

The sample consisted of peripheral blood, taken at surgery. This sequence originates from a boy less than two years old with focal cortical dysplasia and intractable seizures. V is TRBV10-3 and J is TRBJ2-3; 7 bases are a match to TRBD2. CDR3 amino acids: CAISLRRETSTDTQYF. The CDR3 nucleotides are TGTGCCATCAGTTTGAGGCGGGAGACTAGCACAGATACGCAGTATTTT.